Below, 3 T cell receptor beta chains from the same sample are listed, as sequenced in a study of chemoradiotherapy in HPV16-positive cancers. Some clones are missing from TCRdb's copy, which holds only in-frame ones; the method was immunoSEQ multiplex PCR. The sample holds approximately 34,000 clones, 80% to 90% seen once. This sample comprised blood, obtained from a patient who underwent chemoradiotherapy. The receptors come from a human donor with HPV-associated anogenital cancer.

In this sample, this clone turned up a few times. Here the CDR3 reads CASRWTQSNQPQHF. CDR3 nucleotide sequence: TGTGCCAGCAGGTGGACGCAGAGCAATCAGCCCCAGCATTTT. The genes are TRBV2 and TRBJ1-5; no clear D. The CDR3 extends over 14 amino acids. V was clipped by 6 bases and J by 1 base, with 10 bases between them. Per germline, CDR1 SNHLY and CDR2 FYNNEI.

The gene calls are TRBV5-5 and TRBJ2-2; tentatively, D is TRBD1 (6 bases). The germline V and J ends were trimmed by 4 bases and 1 base, with 8 bases remaining between them. The CDR3 sequence is 14 residues long. CDR1 and CDR2 from the germline V gene are SGHKS and YYEKEE (reference sequence). DNA of the CDR3: TGTGCCAGCAGCCTACAGGGGAACACCGGGGAGCTGTTTTTT. This encodes CASSLQGNTGELFF.

The genes are TRBV30 and TRBJ2-7; the D gene is possibly TRBD1 (6 bases). The CDR3 runs to 16 residues. V lost 3 bases to trimming and J lost 2 bases, with 20 bases between them. Germline loops: CDR1 GTSNPN, CDR2 SVGIG (reference sequence). CDR3 nucleotide sequence: TGTGCCTGGAGACATTTACCCCGGGACACCGCCTACGAGCAGTACTTC. This codes for CAWRHLPRDTAYEQYF.